This is a list of T cell receptor beta chains from one sample in a study of cytomegalovirus exposure and HLA in healthy donors. The repertoire was sequenced with immunoSEQ multiplex PCR; TCRdb's copy has only in-frame clones and lacks some. This sample's table reports tens of thousands of clones. The sequencing input was PBMCs. The receptor source for this set is a woman in her 30s in good health and CMV-seropositive. Both conserved end residues are part of each CDR3. The order of the fields is V gene, D gene, J gene, CDR3 protein, CDR3 DNA. A D gene is named only where the DNA matches it firmly.

TRBV7-2	NA	TRBJ2-3	CASSLDLAEKDTQYF	TGTGCCAGCAGCTTAGATCTGGCCGAAAAAGATACGCAGTATTTT
TRBV30	NA	TRBJ2-5	CACKQVAAAGTQYF	TGTGCCTGCAAGCAGGTGGCGGCTGCGGGGACCCAGTACTTC
TRBV2	TRBD2	TRBJ2-1	CASSGTSGRGTIREQFF	TGTGCCAGCAGTGGTACTAGCGGGAGAGGGACTATTCGTGAGCAGTTCTTC
TRBV27	TRBD1	TRBJ2-7	CASSLSYRTGKVNEQYF	TGTGCCAGCAGTTTAAGTTATAGGACAGGGAAAGTCAACGAGCAGTACTTC
TRBV11-3	TRBD1	TRBJ2-7	CASSPGQGTYEQYF	TGTGCCAGCAGCCCGGGACAGGGAACCTACGAGCAGTACTTC
TRBV28	TRBD1	TRBJ1-1	CASSSQGPEPEAFF	TGTGCCAGCAGTTCACAGGGGCCCGAACCTGAAGCTTTCTTT
TRBV2	NA	TRBJ1-2	CASSVAGDGYTF	TGTGCCAGCAGTGTCGCAGGGGACGGCTACACCTTC
TRBV19	TRBD1	TRBJ1-2	CASNIPGTGYGYTF	TGTGCCAGTAATATCCCCGGGACAGGCTATGGCTACACCTTC
TRBV4-1	NA	TRBJ2-7	CASSQVMEPPYEQYF	TGCGCCAGCAGCCAAGTGATGGAGCCCCCCTACGAGCAGTACTTC
TRBV30	NA	TRBJ1-3	CASRTAGNTIYF	TGTGCCTCACGGACAGCTGGAAACACCATATATTTT
TRBV15	NA	TRBJ2-4	CATSPHRVVVAKNIQYF	TGTGCCACCAGCCCCCATCGGGTGGTTGTCGCCAAAAACATTCAGTACTTC
TRBV5-6	TRBD1	TRBJ2-2	CASSLQGWENTGELFF	TGTGCCAGCAGCTTACAGGGGTGGGAGAACACCGGGGAGCTGTTTTTT
TRBV9	NA	TRBJ2-7	CASSVGWSSNYEQYF	TGTGCCAGCAGCGTAGGTTGGTCATCTAACTACGAGCAGTACTTC
TRBV7-9	NA	TRBJ1-1	CASSLTGNTEAFF	TGTGCCAGCAGCTTGACAGGGAACACTGAAGCTTTCTTT
TRBV28	TRBD1	TRBJ2-7	CASRTAGGPWYEQYF	TGTGCCAGCAGGACCGCAGGGGGCCCTTGGTACGAGCAGTACTTC
TRBV11-2	NA	TRBJ1-1	CASSLAPMGRRNTEAFF	TGTGCCAGCAGCTTAGCGCCTATGGGGCGGAGGAACACTGAAGCTTTCTTT
TRBV19	NA	TRBJ2-7	CASNPDGELEQYF	TGTGCCAGTAATCCGGACGGGGAGTTGGAGCAGTACTTC
TRBV4-1	NA	TRBJ2-7	CASSPIASAGDEQYF	TGCGCCAGCAGCCCCATCGCGTCCGCTGGTGACGAGCAGTACTTC
TRBV6-1	TRBD1	TRBJ1-2	CASNLGTGYDGYTF	TGTGCCAGCAACCTCGGGACAGGTTATGATGGCTACACCTTC
TRBV30	TRBD1	TRBJ1-5	CAWTQDRAEQPQHF	TGTGCCTGGACCCAGGACAGGGCAGAGCAGCCCCAGCATTTT
TRBV4-1	TRBD2	TRBJ2-3	CASSQYDVGLAGGPSTDTQYF	TGCGCCAGCAGCCAATACGATGTGGGACTAGCGGGGGGACCTAGCACAGATACGCAGTATTTT
TRBV5-4	NA	TRBJ2-1	CASNLGVARNEQFF	TGTGCCAGCAACCTAGGGGTTGCGCGGAATGAGCAGTTCTTC
TRBV7-6	TRBD2	TRBJ2-1	CASSLDGGGGNEQFF	TGTGCCAGCAGCTTAGATGGCGGGGGGGGCAATGAGCAGTTCTTC
TRBV7-6	TRBD2	TRBJ2-1	CASSRFSSGNEQFF	TGTGCCAGCAGCCGCTTTTCTAGCGGGAATGAGCAGTTCTTC
TRBV7-3	TRBD2	TRBJ2-5	CASRPGLADQETQYF	TGTGCCAGCAGACCGGGACTAGCGGACCAAGAGACCCAGTACTTC
TRBV6-1	NA	TRBJ1-5	CASSEASYGGGQPQHF	TGTGCCAGCAGTGAAGCATCCTACGGGGGTGGGCAGCCCCAGCATTTT
TRBV5-1	TRBD1	TRBJ1-4	CASSFGQGPGEKLFF	TGCGCCAGCAGCTTCGGACAGGGGCCGGGGGAAAAACTGTTTTTT
TRBV27	NA	TRBJ2-7	CASTLGRGTYEQYF	TGTGCCAGCACCTTAGGCAGGGGCACCTACGAGCAGTACTTC
TRBV6-5	TRBD1	TRBJ2-5	CASNRSGGPHETQYF	TGTGCCAGCAATCGATCAGGGGGCCCTCACGAGACCCAGTACTTC
TRBV4-2	NA	TRBJ1-1	CASSQDQTEAFF	TGTGCCAGCAGCCAAGATCAAACAGAAGCTTTCTTT
TRBV11-2	TRBD2	TRBJ2-1	CASSLRGGLYNEQFF	TGTGCCAGCAGCTTACGGGGGGGCCTCTACAATGAGCAGTTCTTC
TRBV28	NA	TRBJ1-6	CASSSQAGGNSPLHF	TGTGCCAGCAGTTCCCAGGCCGGGGGGAATTCACCCCTCCACTTT
TRBV30	NA	TRBJ1-6	CAWGLYRDSPLHF	TGTGCCTGGGGACTGTACAGGGATTCACCCCTCCACTTT
TRBV7-6	NA	TRBJ2-1	CASSLGGGAHNEQFF	TGTGCCAGCAGCTTAGGAGGGGGGGCCCACAATGAGCAGTTCTTC
TRBV7-9	NA	TRBJ2-2	CASSHRVNTGELFF	TGTGCCAGCAGCCACAGGGTTAACACCGGGGAGCTGTTTTTT
TRBV11-2	TRBD1	TRBJ1-2	CASSSSGGYGYTF	TGTGCCAGCAGCTCTTCAGGGGGCTATGGCTACACCTTC
TRBV7-8	TRBD2	TRBJ2-3	CASSHKPAGVMYF	TGTGCCAGCAGCCATAAGCCGGCGGGAGTAATGTATTTT
TRBV30	TRBD2	TRBJ2-4	CAWSVPLAGAKNIQYF	TGTGCCTGGAGTGTACCTCTAGCGGGAGCCAAAAACATTCAGTACTTC
TRBV9	TRBD1	TRBJ1-1	CASSLSRGMNTEAFF	TGTGCCAGCAGCTTATCCAGGGGGATGAACACTGAAGCTTTCTTT
TRBV10-2	TRBD2	TRBJ2-7	CASSLAGEVVYF	TGCGCCAGCAGTCTAGCGGGAGAAGTCGTGTACTTC
TRBV2	NA	TRBJ2-7	CASIDRPSSYEQYF	TGTGCCAGCATCGACAGGCCCAGCTCCTACGAGCAGTACTTC
TRBV18	TRBD1	TRBJ2-5	CASTRDRAETQYF	TGTGCCAGCACCCGAGACAGGGCGGAGACCCAGTACTTC
TRBV6-5	TRBD1	TRBJ1-1	CASGTGDRNTEAFF	TGTGCCAGCGGGACCGGGGACAGGAACACTGAAGCTTTCTTT
TRBV19	TRBD1	TRBJ1-1	CASSFQTGGTEAFF	TGTGCCAGTAGTTTCCAGACAGGGGGGACTGAAGCTTTCTTT
TRBV28	NA	TRBJ2-3	CASSSPLLGDTQYF	TGTGCCAGCAGTTCTCCCCTACTAGGAGATACGCAGTATTTT
TRBV29-1	TRBD2	TRBJ2-2	CSVEYELAGSTGELFF	TGCAGCGTTGAATATGAACTAGCGGGAAGTACCGGGGAGCTGTTTTTT
TRBV4-1	TRBD1	TRBJ1-2	CASSRGQTDYGYTF	TGCGCCAGCAGCCGGGGACAGACCGACTATGGCTACACCTTC
TRBV5-1	NA	TRBJ2-5	CASSLRVAGLGQTQYF	TGCGCCAGCAGCTTGCGGGTCGCGGGACTGGGGCAGACCCAGTACTTC
TRBV18	NA	TRBJ2-7	CASSPSGSSYEQYF	TGTGCCAGCTCACCAAGCGGTTCCTCCTACGAGCAGTACTTC
TRBV9	TRBD1	TRBJ1-2	CASSGTGPNYGYTF	TGTGCCAGCAGCGGGACAGGCCCCAACTATGGCTACACCTTC
TRBV5-6	NA	TRBJ1-3	CASSWEPSGNTIYF	TGTGCCAGCAGCTGGGAGCCCTCTGGAAACACCATATATTTT